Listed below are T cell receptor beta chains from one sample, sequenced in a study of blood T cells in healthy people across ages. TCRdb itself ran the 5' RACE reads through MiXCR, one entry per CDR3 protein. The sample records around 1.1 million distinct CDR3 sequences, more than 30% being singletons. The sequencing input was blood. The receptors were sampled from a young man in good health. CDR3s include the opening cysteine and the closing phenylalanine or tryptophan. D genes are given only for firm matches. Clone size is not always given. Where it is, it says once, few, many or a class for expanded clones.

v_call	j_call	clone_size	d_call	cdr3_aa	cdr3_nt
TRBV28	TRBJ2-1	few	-	CASSLLRWSYNEQFF	TGTGCCAGCAGTTTACTACGTTGGTCCTACAATGAGCAGTTCTTC
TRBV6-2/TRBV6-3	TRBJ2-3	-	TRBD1	CASSYLRTGPLPDTQYF	TGTGCCAGCAGTTACCTACGGACAGGGCCGCTTCCAGATACGCAGTATTTT
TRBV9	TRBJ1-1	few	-	CASSVVGGENTEAFF	TGTGCCAGCAGCGTAGTTGGGGGTGAGAACACTGAAGCTTTCTTT
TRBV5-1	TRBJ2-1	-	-	CASSLEPVKQRNEQFF	TGCGCCAGCAGCTTGGAGCCGGTAAAACAACGCAATGAGCAGTTCTTC
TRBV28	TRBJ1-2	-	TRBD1	CASRDLAQGDYGYTF	TGTGCCAGCAGAGATTTAGCCCAGGGGGACTATGGCTACACCTTC
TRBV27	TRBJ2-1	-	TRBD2	CASSSGAGSYNEQFF	TGTGCCAGCAGTTCCGGAGCGGGGAGCTACAATGAGCAGTTCTTC
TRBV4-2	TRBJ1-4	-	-	CASRRRGEGVGEKLFF	TGTGCCAGCAGGAGGAGGGGGGAAGGGGTTGGGGAAAAACTGTTTTTT
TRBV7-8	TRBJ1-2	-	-	CASSAPGSRRYGYTF	TGTGCCAGCAGCGCCCCAGGGTCTCGTCGCTATGGCTACACCTTC
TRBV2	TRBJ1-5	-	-	CASGGRNQPQHF	TGTGCCAGCGGGGGCCGGAATCAGCCCCAGCATTTT
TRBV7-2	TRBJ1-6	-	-	CASSSRTAYNSPLHF	TGTGCCAGCAGCTCCCGGACAGCCTATAATTCACCCCTCCACTTT
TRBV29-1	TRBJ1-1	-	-	CSDGVGVRMMNTEAFF	TGCAGCGACGGGGTCGGGGTTCGGATGATGAACACTGAAGCTTTCTTT
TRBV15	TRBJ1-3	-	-	CATSRDLGGSSGNTIYF	TGTGCCACCAGCAGAGATCTTGGAGGAAGCTCTGGAAACACCATATATTTT
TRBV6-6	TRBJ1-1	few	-	CASSYSTRGLGNTEAFF	TGTGCCAGCAGTTACTCGACCCGAGGGTTAGGGAACACTGAAGCTTTCTTT
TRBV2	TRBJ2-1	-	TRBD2	CASSETHRGDNEQFF	TGTGCCAGCAGTGAAACTCACCGGGGGGACAATGAGCAGTTCTTC
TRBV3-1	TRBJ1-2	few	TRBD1	CASSRPGTGYVGGYTF	TGTGCCAGCAGCCGACCCGGGACAGGGTATGTAGGTGGCTACACCTTC
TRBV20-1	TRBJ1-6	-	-	CSARGGFGQLSNSPLHF	TGCAGTGCTAGAGGCGGGTTCGGGCAGCTGAGCAATTCACCCCTCCACTTT
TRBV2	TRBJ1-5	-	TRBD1	CASTVGTGSNQPQHF	TGTGCCAGCACGGTGGGGACAGGTAGCAATCAGCCCCAGCATTTT
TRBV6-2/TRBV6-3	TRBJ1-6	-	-	CASSYPGPRAHSPLHF	TGTGCCAGCAGTTACCCGGGACCGCGAGCCCATTCACCCCTCCACTTT
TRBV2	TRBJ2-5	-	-	CASSEDRVETQYF	TGTGCCAGCAGTGAAGACAGGGTAGAGACCCAGTACTTC
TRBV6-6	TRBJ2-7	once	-	CASSYQHEYEQYF	TGTGCCAGCAGTTACCAACACGAGTACGAGCAGTACTTC
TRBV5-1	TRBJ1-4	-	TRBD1	CASSLGSGGEKLFF	TGCGCCAGCAGCTTGGGGTCAGGGGGTGAAAAACTGTTTTTT
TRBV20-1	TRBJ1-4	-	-	CSADQGNEKLFF	TGCAGTGCCGACCAGGGCAATGAAAAACTGTTTTTT
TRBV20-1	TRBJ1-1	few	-	CSATLGSRGAFF	TGCAGTGCTACCCTTGGGTCTAGGGGAGCTTTCTTT
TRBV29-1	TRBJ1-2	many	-	CSVESQGWYGYTF	TGCAGCGTTGAAAGTCAGGGCTGGTATGGCTACACCTTC
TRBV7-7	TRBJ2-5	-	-	CASSLAAEWPNNEQYF	TGTGCCAGCAGCTTAGCCGCGGAATGGCCGAACAATGAGCAGTACTTC
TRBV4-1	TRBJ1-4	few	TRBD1	CASSHILRTGDEKLFF	TGCGCCAGCAGCCACATTCTTAGGACAGGAGATGAAAAACTGTTTTTT
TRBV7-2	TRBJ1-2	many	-	CASSLDGGYTF	TGTGCCAGCAGCTTAGACGGAGGCTACACCTTC